The T cell receptor beta chain described here comes from a study of blood T cell repertoires in COVID-19. Background on the study: COVID-19 samples, acute and convalescent, were from the United States, Italy and Spain. In each case, the material was cDNA or gDNA derived from T cells, B-cell-depleted T cells, or PBMCs.

Germline assignment: CDR1 SGHTA and CDR2 FQGNSA. This CDR3 region has 14 residues. Trimming stripped 0 bases from V and 12 bases from J, with 15 bases between. Authors' processing steps: Estimation of nucleated cell counts relied on the amplification of reference gene primers. TCRdb keeps only in-frame clones here, not all; method: immunoSEQ multiplex PCR. V and J calls and clone size are given by that table; D and trimming were obtained from the DNA. The data hold fewer than 200,000 clones, with roughly 82% observed a single time. Seattle participants joined during active infection and were tracked over time.

This chain links TRBV7-2 with TRBJ2-1; D is perhaps TRBD2 (6 bases). This receptor was taken from a woman in her sixties or seventies with COVID-19, enrolled during active disease. The sequencing sample was made of peripheral blood. The CDR3 nucleotides read TGTGCCAGCAGCTTAGCGCCGGAGGGCTTTGGGCAGTTCTTC. Amino acid sequence: CASSLAPEGFGQFF.